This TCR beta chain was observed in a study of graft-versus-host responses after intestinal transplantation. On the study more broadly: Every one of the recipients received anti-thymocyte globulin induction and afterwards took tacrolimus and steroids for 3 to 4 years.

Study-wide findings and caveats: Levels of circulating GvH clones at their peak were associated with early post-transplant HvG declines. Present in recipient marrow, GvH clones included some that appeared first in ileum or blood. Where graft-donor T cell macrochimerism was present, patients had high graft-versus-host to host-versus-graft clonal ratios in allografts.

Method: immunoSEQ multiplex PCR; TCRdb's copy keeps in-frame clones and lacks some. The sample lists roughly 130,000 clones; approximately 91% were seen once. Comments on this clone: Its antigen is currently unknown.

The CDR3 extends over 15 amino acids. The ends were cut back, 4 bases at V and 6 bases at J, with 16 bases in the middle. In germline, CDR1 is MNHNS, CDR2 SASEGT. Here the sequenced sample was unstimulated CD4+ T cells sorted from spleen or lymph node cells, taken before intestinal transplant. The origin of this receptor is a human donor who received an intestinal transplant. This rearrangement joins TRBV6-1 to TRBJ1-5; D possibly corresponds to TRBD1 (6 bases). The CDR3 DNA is TGTGCCAGCAGTGGAGGACAGTATCTCCGTCAGCCCCAGCATTTT. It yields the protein CASSGGQYLRQPQHF.